This T cell receptor (beta chain) comes out of a study of blood T cell repertoires in COVID-19. Across the study: The samples span acute and convalescent COVID-19 from the United States, Italy and Spain. PBMCs, B-cell-depleted T cells, or T cells provided the cDNA or gDNA that made up the material.

Per the germline V gene, CDR1 is SGHDN and CDR2 is FVKESK. The junction had 14 bases not matched to a gene; V was cut back by 0 bases and J by 11 bases. The CDR3 has 17 residues. Original processing methods: Estimation of nucleated cell counts was performed using reference gene primer amplification. Sequencing was performed with immunoSEQ multiplex PCR; in TCRdb, only in-frame clones are kept and a portion is missing. Clonal size and the V and J genes are those of that table, whereas D and trimming came from the DNA. The table lists almost 300,000 clones, just under 90% of them singletons. Seattle participants joined during active infection and were tracked over time.

Sequenced material: peripheral blood. This clonotype was sampled from a woman aged 25 to 39 with COVID-19, enrolled during active disease. The rearrangement uses TRBV14 and TRBJ2-4; 9 nucleotides match TRBD2. The CDR3 here is CASSQDYRAGGKSLQYF. The CDR3 DNA follows: TGTGCCAGCAGCCAAGATTATCGAGCGGGGGGTAAAAGCCTTCAGTACTTC.